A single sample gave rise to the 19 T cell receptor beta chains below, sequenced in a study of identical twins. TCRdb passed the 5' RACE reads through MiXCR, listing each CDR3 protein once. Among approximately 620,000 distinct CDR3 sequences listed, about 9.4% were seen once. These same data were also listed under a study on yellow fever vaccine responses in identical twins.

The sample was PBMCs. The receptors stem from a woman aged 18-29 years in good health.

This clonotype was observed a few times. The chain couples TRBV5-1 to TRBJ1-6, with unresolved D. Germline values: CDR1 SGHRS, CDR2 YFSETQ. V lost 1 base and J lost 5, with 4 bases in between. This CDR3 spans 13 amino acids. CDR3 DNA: TGCGCCAGCAGCTTGCATGATAATTCACCCCTCCACTTT. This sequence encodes CASSLHDNSPLHF.

CDR3 bases: TGCAGTGCTAGAGATGGGCTGGGTGCCTACGAGCAGTACTTC. Its translation is CSARDGLGAYEQYF. The chain has TRBV20-1 and TRBJ2-7; D is ambiguous. The CDR3 runs to 14 residues. Trimming left V 0 bases short and J 2 bases short, with 11 bases between. Germline V CDR1 and CDR2: DFQATT, SNEGSKA (reference sequence).

In DNA form, the CDR3 reads TGTGCCTGGAGTTTTTCCTACGAGCAGTACTTC. Residues: CAWSFSYEQYF. This chain connects TRBV30 to TRBJ2-7; no reliable D call. CDR1 GTSNPN and CDR2 SVGIG come from the germline V gene (reference sequence). The V and J ends lost 2 bases and 1 base respectively, with 3 bases between them. The CDR3 runs to 11 residues.

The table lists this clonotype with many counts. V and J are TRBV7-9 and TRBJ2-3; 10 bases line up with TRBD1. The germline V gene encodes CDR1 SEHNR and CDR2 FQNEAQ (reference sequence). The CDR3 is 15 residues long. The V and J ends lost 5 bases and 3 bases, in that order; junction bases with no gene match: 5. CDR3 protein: CASSPGQGITDTQYF. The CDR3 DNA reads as TGTGCCAGCAGCCCGGGACAGGGGATAACAGATACGCAGTATTTT.

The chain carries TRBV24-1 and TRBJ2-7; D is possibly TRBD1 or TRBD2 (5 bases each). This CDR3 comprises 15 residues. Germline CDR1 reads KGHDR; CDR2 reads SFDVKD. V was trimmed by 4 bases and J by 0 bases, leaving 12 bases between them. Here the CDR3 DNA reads TGTGCCACCAGTGACTCCGGGACGGCCTCCTACGAGCAGTACTTC. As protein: CATSDSGTASYEQYF.

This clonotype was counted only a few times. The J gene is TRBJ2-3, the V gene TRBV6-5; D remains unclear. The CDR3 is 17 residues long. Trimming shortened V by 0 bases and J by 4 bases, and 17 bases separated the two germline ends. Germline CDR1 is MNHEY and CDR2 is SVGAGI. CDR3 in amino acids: CASSYSSALNSPDTQYF. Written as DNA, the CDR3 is TGTGCCAGCAGTTACTCGAGCGCCTTAAATTCCCCAGATACGCAGTATTTT.

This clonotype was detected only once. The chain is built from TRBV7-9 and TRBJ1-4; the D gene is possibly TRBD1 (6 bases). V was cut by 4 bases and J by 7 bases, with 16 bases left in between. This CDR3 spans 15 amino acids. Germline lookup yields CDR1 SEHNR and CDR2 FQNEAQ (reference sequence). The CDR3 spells CASSSTRGAFEKLFF. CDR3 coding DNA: TGTGCCAGCAGCTCCACTCGGGGGGCTTTTGAAAAACTGTTTTTT.

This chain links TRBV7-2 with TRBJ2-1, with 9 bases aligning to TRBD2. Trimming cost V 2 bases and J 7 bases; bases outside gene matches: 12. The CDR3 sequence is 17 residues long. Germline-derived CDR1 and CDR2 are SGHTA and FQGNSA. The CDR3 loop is CASSLPFLAGEGNEQFF. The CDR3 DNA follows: TGTGCCAGCAGCTTACCTTTTTTAGCGGGAGAGGGTAATGAGCAGTTCTTC. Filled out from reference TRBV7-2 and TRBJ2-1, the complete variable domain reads GAGVSQSPSNKVTEKGKDVELRCDPISGHTALYWYRQSLGQGLEFLIYFQGNSAPDKSGLPSDRFSAERTGGSVSTLTIQRTQQEDSAVYLCASSLPFLAGEGNEQFFGPGTRLTVL.

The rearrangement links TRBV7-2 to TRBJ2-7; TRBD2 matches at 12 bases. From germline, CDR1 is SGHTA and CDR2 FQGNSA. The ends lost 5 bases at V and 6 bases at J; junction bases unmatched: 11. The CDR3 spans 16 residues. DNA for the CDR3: TGTGCCAGCAGCCGTATTCTAGCGGGAGGGCCCTCCGAGCAGTACTTC. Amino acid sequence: CASSRILAGGPSEQYF.

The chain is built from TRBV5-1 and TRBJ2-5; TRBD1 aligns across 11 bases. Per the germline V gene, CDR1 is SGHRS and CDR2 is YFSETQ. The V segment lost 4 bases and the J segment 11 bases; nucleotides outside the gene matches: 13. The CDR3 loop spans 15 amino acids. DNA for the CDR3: TGCGCCAGCAGCATAGGACAGGGGGCCGGAGAGATACAGTACTTC. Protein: CASSIGQGAGEIQYF. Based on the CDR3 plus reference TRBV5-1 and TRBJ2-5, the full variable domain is KAGVTQTPRYLIKTRGQQVTLSCSPISGHRSVSWYQQTPGQGLQFLFEYFSETQRNKGNFPGRFSGRQFSNSRSEMNVSTLELGDSALYLCASSIGQGAGEIQYFGPGTRLLVL.

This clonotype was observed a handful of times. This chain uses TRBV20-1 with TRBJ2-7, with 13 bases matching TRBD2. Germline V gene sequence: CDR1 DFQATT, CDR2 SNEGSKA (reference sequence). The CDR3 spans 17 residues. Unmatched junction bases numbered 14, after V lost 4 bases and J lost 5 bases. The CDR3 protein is CSATGLAGKYPSDEQYF. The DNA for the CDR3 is TGCAGTGCTACGGGACTAGCGGGAAAGTACCCATCCGACGAGCAGTACTTC.

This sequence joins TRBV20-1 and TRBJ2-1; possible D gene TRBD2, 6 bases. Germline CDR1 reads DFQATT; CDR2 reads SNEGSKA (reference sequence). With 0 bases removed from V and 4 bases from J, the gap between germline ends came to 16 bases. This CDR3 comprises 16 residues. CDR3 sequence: CSARDGTGAQYNEQFF. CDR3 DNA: TGCAGTGCTAGAGATGGGACGGGAGCACAGTACAATGAGCAGTTCTTC.

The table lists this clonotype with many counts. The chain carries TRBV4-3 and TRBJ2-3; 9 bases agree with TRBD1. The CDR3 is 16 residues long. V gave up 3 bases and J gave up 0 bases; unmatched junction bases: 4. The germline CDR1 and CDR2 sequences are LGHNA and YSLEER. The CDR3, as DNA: TGCGCCAGCAGCCATTCCGGGACAGGGAGCACAGATACGCAGTATTTT. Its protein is CASSHSGTGSTDTQYF.

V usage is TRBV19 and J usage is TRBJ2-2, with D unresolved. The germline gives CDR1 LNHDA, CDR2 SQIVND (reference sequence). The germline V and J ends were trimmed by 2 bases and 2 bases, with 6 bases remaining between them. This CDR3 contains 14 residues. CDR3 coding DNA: TGTGCCAGTAGTATAAGGACCAACACCGGGGAGCTGTTTTTT. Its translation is CASSIRTNTGELFF.

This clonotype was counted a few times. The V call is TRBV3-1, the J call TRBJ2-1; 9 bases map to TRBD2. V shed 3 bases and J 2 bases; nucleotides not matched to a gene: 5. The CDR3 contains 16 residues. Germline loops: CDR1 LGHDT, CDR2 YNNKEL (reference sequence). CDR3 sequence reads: CASSHELAGTYNEQFF. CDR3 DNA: TGTGCCAGCAGCCATGAACTAGCGGGTACCTACAATGAGCAGTTCTTC.

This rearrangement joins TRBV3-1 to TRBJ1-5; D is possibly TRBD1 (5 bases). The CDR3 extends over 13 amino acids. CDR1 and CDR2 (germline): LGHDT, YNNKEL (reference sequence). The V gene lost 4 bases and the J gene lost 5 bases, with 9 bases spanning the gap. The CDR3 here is CASSPGRDQPQHF. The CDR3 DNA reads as TGTGCCAGCAGCCCGGGACGGGATCAGCCCCAGCATTTT.

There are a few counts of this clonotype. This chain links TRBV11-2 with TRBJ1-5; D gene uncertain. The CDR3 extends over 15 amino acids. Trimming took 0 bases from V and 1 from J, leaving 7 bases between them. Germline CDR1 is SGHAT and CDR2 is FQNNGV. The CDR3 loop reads CASSLEGHSNQPQHF. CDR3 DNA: TGTGCCAGCAGCTTAGAAGGCCACAGCAATCAGCCCCAGCATTTT.

The CDR3 protein is CASSLSLLTGSTYEQYF. CDR3 nucleotides: TGCGCCAGCAGCTTGTCACTACTGACAGGATCTACCTACGAGCAGTACTTC. The V call is TRBV5-1, the J call TRBJ2-7, with D maybe TRBD1 (6 bases). The CDR3 runs to 17 residues. Germline CDR1 and CDR2: SGHRS and YFSETQ. Deletions cut 1 base from V and 2 bases from J, with 19 bases between.

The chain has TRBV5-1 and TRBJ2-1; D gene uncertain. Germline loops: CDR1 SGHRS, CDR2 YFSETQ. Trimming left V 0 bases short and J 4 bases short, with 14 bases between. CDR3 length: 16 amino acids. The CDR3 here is CASSLALAAEYNEQFF. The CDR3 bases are TGCGCCAGCAGCTTGGCCCTGGCGGCCGAATACAATGAGCAGTTCTTC.